These 18 T cell receptor beta chains originate from one sample sequenced in a study of PD-1 blockade in classical Hodgkin lymphoma (dated by TCRdb to about 2020). Receptors were amplified or captured by the immunoSEQ multiplex PCR assay. This is the immuneACCESS table as TCRdb keeps it, with only in-frame sequences that have V and J called. A part of the clones is gone; compared with another copy, unresolved V genes explain less than half, and the rest is unexplained. The sample table records about 25,000 clones; 70% to 90% of these occur just once. The ten most abundant clones make up roughly 2.6% of the sample. The intended sense of this specimen's time point label: cycle 1 day 1 (C1D1), immediately before nivolumab initiation. Every trial patient had relapsed following autologous stem cell transplantation, and prior brentuximab vedotin exposure was what differed among cohorts A, B and C. The sequenced sample was peripheral blood mononuclear cells (PBMCs), obtained at baseline. The origin of the receptors is a human donor with classical Hodgkin lymphoma.

The chain is built from TRBV9 and TRBJ1-3; D is ambiguous. The CDR3 has 12 amino acids. Germline V gene sequence: CDR1 SGDLS, CDR2 YYNGEE. Trimming cost V 0 bases and J 8 bases, with 6 bases left between them. The CDR3 DNA follows: TGTGCCAGCAGCGTAGCCGGTGACACCATATATTTT. This translates into CASSVAGDTIYF.

The table lists this clone with a few counts. V is TRBV5-1 and J is TRBJ1-3, with D possibly TRBD1 on 5 matching bases. From germline, CDR1 is SGHRS and CDR2 YFSETQ. The CDR3 consists of 15 residues. With 5 bases removed from V and 2 bases from J, the gap between germline ends came to 14 bases. The CDR3 protein is CASRDQGTAGNTIYF. The DNA of the CDR3 is TGCGCCAGCAGGGATCAGGGTACCGCTGGAAACACCATATATTTT.

The genes are TRBV27 and TRBJ1-1, with D possibly TRBD1 on 5 matching bases. Germline V gene lookup returns CDR1 MNHEY and CDR2 SMNVEV (reference sequence). V lost 1 base to trimming and J lost 6 bases, with 12 bases between them. The CDR3 length is 14 residues. DNA for the CDR3: TGTGCCAGCAGTTTATATGGAAAACAGGCTGAAGCTTTCTTT. It yields the protein CASSLYGKQAEAFF.

The chain combines TRBV7-2 with TRBJ1-4; 8 positions agree with TRBD1. The V gene's germline CDR1 is SGHTA and CDR2 FQGNSA. The CDR3 loop spans 13 amino acids. Trimming took 5 bases from V and 7 from J; bases not matched to a gene: 3. CDR3 residues: CASSAGQVEKLFF. The CDR3 region has the DNA TGTGCCAGCAGCGCGGGACAGGTTGAAAAACTGTTTTTT. The full variable domain, with the rest looked up from reference TRBV7-2 and TRBJ1-4, is GAGVSQSPSNKVTEKGKDVELRCDPISGHTALYWYRQSLGQGLEFLIYFQGNSAPDKSGLPSDRFSAERTGGSVSTLTIQRTQQEDSAVYLCASSAGQVEKLFFGSGTQLSVL.

The chain has TRBV7-3 and TRBJ2-3, with a possible D match to TRBD2 (5 bases). The CDR3 covers 11 residues. The germline V gene encodes CDR1 SGHTA and CDR2 FQGTGA. Trimming shortened V by 2 bases and J by 8 bases, and 5 bases separated the two germline ends. Here the CDR3 reads CASSLGGTQYF. The DNA for the CDR3 is TGTGCCAGCAGCTTAGGAGGTACGCAGTATTTT.

The chain uses TRBV4-1 and TRBJ1-4, with TRBD1 as a possible D gene (5 bases). This CDR3 spans 13 amino acids. V was clipped by 4 bases and J by 8 bases, with 11 bases between them. CDR1 and CDR2 (germline): MGHRA, YSYEKL. The CDR3 reads CASSLLPGEKLFF. The CDR3 nucleotides read TGCGCCAGCAGCCTTCTACCAGGGGAAAAACTGTTTTTT.

J is TRBJ2-7 and V is TRBV5-5; 9 bases agree with TRBD1. The ends lost 4 bases at V and 0 bases at J; junction bases unmatched: 5. The CDR3 extends over 15 amino acids. Per the germline V gene, CDR1 is SGHKS and CDR2 is YYEKEE (reference sequence). Here the CDR3 DNA reads TGTGCCAGCAGCCTGGGGACAGGGCGCTCCTACGAGCAGTACTTC. It specifies CASSLGTGRSYEQYF.

The chain carries TRBV30 and TRBJ2-1; D ambiguous. V dropped 6 bases and J dropped 6 bases, with 6 bases sitting between them. This CDR3 spans 10 amino acids. Germline lookup yields CDR1 GTSNPN and CDR2 SVGIG (reference sequence). In DNA, the CDR3 is TGTGCCTGCCTCGGCAATGAGCAGTTCTTC. Protein sequence: CACLGNEQFF.

About this clone: The DNA is left out, because the CDR3 cannot be placed on it with certainty; the CDR3 is given as TCRdb lists it. V usage is TRBV6-6 and J usage is TRBJ1-2; the D call TRBD1 from the table was never checked on the DNA. Germline V gene lookup returns CDR1 MNHNY and CDR2 SVGAGI (reference sequence). The CDR3 is 15 residues long, counting both termini. This chain's CDR3 is CASSSGQGTNYGYTF.

J is TRBJ2-6 and V is TRBV5-1, with 7 nucleotides matching TRBD2. The CDR3 is 16 residues long. The V and J ends lost 2 bases and 1 base, in that order; junction bases with no gene match: 3. The germline V gene encodes CDR1 SGHRS and CDR2 YFSETQ. CDR3 amino acids: CASSFTGGSGANVLTF. CDR3 DNA sequence: TGCGCCAGCAGCTTCACGGGGGGATCTGGGGCCAACGTCCTGACTTTC.

The chain employs TRBV5-1 and TRBJ2-1, with 11 bases aligning to TRBD1. The CDR3 extends over 14 amino acids. Germline V gives CDR1 SGHRS, CDR2 YFSETQ. With V trimmed by 5 bases and J by 8 bases, 6 bases remained unmatched. Here the CDR3 DNA reads TGCGCCAGCAGTCGGGACAGGGGGGGCGATGAGCAGTTCTTC. This encodes CASSRDRGGDEQFF.

V gene TRBV5-1 combines with J gene TRBJ2-2; D is undetermined. Germline V gene lookup returns CDR1 SGHRS and CDR2 YFSETQ. This CDR3 region has 15 residues. Trimming shortened V by 0 bases and J by 1 base, and 7 bases separated the two germline ends. CDR3 in DNA: TGCGCCAGCAGCTTGGAATCGAAGAACACCGGGGAGCTGTTTTTT. This encodes CASSLESKNTGELFF.

CDR3 in amino acids: CASSLGEGGQPQHF. Written as DNA, the CDR3 is TGTGCCAGCAGCTTAGGGGAGGGTGGTCAGCCCCAGCATTTT. The V call is TRBV7-9, the J call TRBJ1-5; D gene ambiguous. Germline values: CDR1 SEHNR, CDR2 FQNEAQ (reference sequence). The CDR3 is 14 residues long. The V and J ends lost 1 base and 6 bases respectively, with 10 bases between them.

J is TRBJ1-4 and V is TRBV5-1, with D possibly matching TRBD1 (5 bases). Between the trimmed V and J ends, which lost 0 bases and 6 bases, there was a span of 9 bases. The CDR3 extends over 14 amino acids. Germline lookup yields CDR1 SGHRS and CDR2 YFSETQ. The CDR3 coding sequence is TGCGCCAGCAGCTTGGGAGGGACCGATGAAAAACTGTTTTTT. This gives the protein CASSLGGTDEKLFF.

The rearrangement uses TRBV7-9 and TRBJ2-7, with D possibly being TRBD1 or TRBD2 (5 bases each). Germline V gene data show CDR1 as SEHNR and CDR2 as FQNEAQ (reference sequence). V was cut by 5 bases and J by 7 bases, with 15 bases left in between. This CDR3 region has 13 residues. The CDR3 nucleotides read TGTGCCAGCAGCCTACAGACAGTAGCGGAGCAGTACTTC. It encodes CASSLQTVAEQYF.

The V call is TRBV5-1, the J call TRBJ1-6; TRBD1 is a possible D gene (5 bases). From germline, CDR1 is SGHRS and CDR2 YFSETQ. The V and J ends lost 1 base and 7 bases respectively, with 18 bases between them. The CDR3 length is 17 residues. The CDR3 nucleotides read TGCGCCAGCAGCTTGAATATCGCGCAGGGCCCCAATTCACCCCTCCACTTT. This sequence encodes CASSLNIAQGPNSPLHF.

The chain combines TRBV4-1 with TRBJ2-7; 10 nucleotides align to TRBD1. The CDR3 is made up of 15 amino acids. Germline-derived CDR1 and CDR2 are MGHRA and YSYEKL. The V and J ends lost 2 bases and 5 bases, in that order; junction bases with no gene match: 6. The DNA for the CDR3 is TGCGCCAGCAGCCAATGGACAGGGGGGATGAACGAGCAGTACTTC. Its translation: CASSQWTGGMNEQYF.

The rearrangement links TRBV27 to TRBJ2-1, with 8 bases that match TRBD2. There are 15 residues in the CDR3. The germline V gene encodes CDR1 MNHEY and CDR2 SMNVEV (reference sequence). The V and J ends lost 3 bases and 6 bases, in that order; junction bases with no gene match: 7. CDR3 residues: CASSLGLGTFNEQFF. CDR3 DNA sequence: TGTGCCAGCAGTTTGGGACTAGGGACTTTCAATGAGCAGTTCTTC.